The text below deals with one TCR beta chain. These data belong to a study of cytomegalovirus exposure and HLA in healthy donors. Study as a whole: Within the Caucasian-associated ancestry cluster were under 85% of the roughly 430 genotyped donors.

PCR employed 60 Vbeta and 13 Jbeta primers. Profiled with immunoSEQ multiplex PCR; TCRdb holds only in-frame clones, not every one. The sample contains over 100,000 clones, 65% to 90% of which appear only once. CDR3 length: 14 amino acids. Germline trimming cut 4 bases from V and 7 bases from J; bases unmatched to any gene: 4. Germline CDR1 and CDR2: SGHNT and YYREEE (reference sequence). This sequence joins TRBV5-4 and TRBJ2-1; 11 bases line up with TRBD2. The material sequenced was PBMCs. The sequence was collected from a woman in her late teens or twenties in good health and CMV-seropositive. In DNA form, the CDR3 reads TGTGCCAGCAGCGGGGGACTAGCGGTTAATGAGCAGTTCTTC. Protein: CASSGGLAVNEQFF.